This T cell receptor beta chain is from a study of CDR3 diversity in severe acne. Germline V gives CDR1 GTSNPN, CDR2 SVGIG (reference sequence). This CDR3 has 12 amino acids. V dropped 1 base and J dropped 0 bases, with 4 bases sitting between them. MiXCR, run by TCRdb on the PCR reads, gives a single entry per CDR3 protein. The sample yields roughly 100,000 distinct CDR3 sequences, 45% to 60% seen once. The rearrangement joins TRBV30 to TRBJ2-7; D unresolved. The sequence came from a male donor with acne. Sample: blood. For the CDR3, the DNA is TGTGCCTGGAGTGGGGTCTCCTACGAGCAGTACTTC. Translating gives CAWSGVSYEQYF.